Below, 4 T cell receptor beta chains from the same sample are listed, as sequenced in a study of T-cell reconstitution after alpha-beta-depleted transplantation in children. A library of TCRbeta sequences, prepared with unique molecular identifiers, was generated. MiXCR, applied by TCRdb to the PCR reads, yields one record per CDR3 protein. The sample includes 540,000 or so distinct CDR3 sequences, more than 20% of them seen just once. Sequences were derived from PBMCs, mostly from graft donor cells, sampled 360 days after TCRalphabeta/CD19-depleted stem cell transplant. Receptor source: a boy in the first two years of life who had a stem cell transplant for acute myeloid leukemia, so the T cells may come from the graft donor.

This clonotype came up many times. V is TRBV7-9 and J is TRBJ1-2; D perhaps matches TRBD1 (6 bases). Trimming removed 1 base from V and 6 bases from J, with 12 bases in between. Germline V gene sequence: CDR1 SEHNR, CDR2 FQNEAQ (reference sequence). The CDR3 is 14 amino acids. CDR3 region: CASSLVGAADGYTF. Written as DNA, the CDR3 is TGTGCCAGCAGCTTAGTGGGGGCGGCGGATGGCTACACCTTC.

The chain combines TRBV4-3 with TRBJ2-6; D is perhaps TRBD1 (6 bases). CDR3 length: 18 amino acids. Germline V gene data show CDR1 as LGHNA and CDR2 as YSLEER. Trimming shortened V by 0 bases and J by 0 bases, and 12 bases separated the two germline ends. The CDR3 DNA is TGCGCCAGCAGCCAAGATTGGGGGCACCTCTCTGGGGCCAACGTCCTGACTTTC. Amino acids: CASSQDWGHLSGANVLTF.

This chain connects TRBV29-1 to TRBJ1-1; tentatively, D is TRBD1 (5 bases). This CDR3 is 13 amino acids long. Per the germline V gene, CDR1 is SQVTM and CDR2 is ANQGSEA. V shed 6 bases and J shed 0 bases, with 11 bases lying between them. In DNA form, the CDR3 reads TGCAGCGTCGATTGGGGCTTGAACACTGAAGCTTTCTTT. It is translated as CSVDWGLNTEAFF. Together with reference TRBV29-1 and TRBJ1-1, the CDR3 gives the full variable domain: SAVISQKPSRDICQRGTSLTIQCQVDSQVTMMFWYRQQPGQSLTLIATANQGSEATYESGFVIDKFPISRPNLTFSTLTVSNMSPEDSSIYLCSVDWGLNTEAFFGQGTRLTVV.

The chain has TRBV6-5 and TRBJ1-1; no firm D call. Per germline, CDR1 MNHEY and CDR2 SVGAGI. V was clipped by 0 bases and J by 2 bases, with 7 bases between them. CDR3 length: 14 residues. The CDR3 region is CASSYSPLNTEAFF. CDR3 nucleotide sequence: TGTGCCAGCAGTTACTCCCCCCTAAACACTGAAGCTTTCTTT.